This TCR beta chain was documented in a study of technical replicates of blood from a few donors. The CDR3 totals 16 residues. Trimming removed 0 bases from V and 6 bases from J; junction bases left unmatched: 7. The V gene's germline CDR1 is LGHNA and CDR2 YSLEER. Sequencing was performed with immunoSEQ multiplex PCR; in TCRdb, only in-frame clones are kept and a portion is missing. The sample lists tens of thousands of clones; about 88% were seen once. This TCR derives from a human donor in good health. Some clones in this sample may be carry-over from other donors' samples. The chain links TRBV4-3 to TRBJ2-4; 8 bases fit TRBD2. Source material: PBMCs. CDR3 in DNA: TGCGCCAGCAGCCAAGAGGCAGGGGCGGGGGGAAACATTCAGTACTTC. It is translated as CASSQEAGAGGNIQYF.